The rows below give T cell receptor beta chains drawn from one sample of a study of blood T cell repertoires in COVID-19. The table came from immunoSEQ multiplex PCR; TCRdb's copy has only in-frame clones and leaves some out. The sample contains fewer than 250,000 clones, about 88% of which appear only once. The sequencing input was peripheral blood. The receptors stem from a man aged 65 to 85 with acute or convalescent COVID-19. Both conserved end residues are trimmed from each CDR3. Fields, in order: V gene, CDR3 length, CDR3 protein.

v_gene: TRBV6-6
len: 12
CDR3aa: ASRLQGPHTEAF

v_gene: TRBV19
len: 13
CDR3aa: ASSIGGRISDEQF

v_gene: TRBV11-3
len: 11
CDR3aa: ASSRGPGNEQY

v_gene: TRBV27
len: 14
CDR3aa: ASSYLLRDRADTQY

v_gene: TRBV11-2
len: 13
CDR3aa: ASSLDRQSNYGYT

v_gene: TRBV7-6
len: 12
CDR3aa: ASSPTSNTGELF

v_gene: TRBV10-3
len: 11
CDR3aa: ASRTGPHEKLF

v_gene: TRBV12-5
len: 10
CDR3aa: ASGQGTDTQY

v_gene: TRBV28
len: 11
CDR3aa: ASSLTQNTEAF

v_gene: TRBV7-6
len: 14
CDR3aa: ASSSETGGIGNIQY

v_gene: TRBV7-2
len: 13
CDR3aa: ASSLGSSGRYEQY

v_gene: TRBV6-1
len: 12
CDR3aa: ASSDTGGDYGYT

v_gene: TRBV11-2
len: 13
CDR3aa: ASSHGGGNTGELF

v_gene: TRBV7-9
len: 12
CDR3aa: ASSYGTGKYEQY

v_gene: TRBV7-3
len: 13
CDR3aa: ASSASHGRSNEQF

v_gene: TRBV4-3
len: 14
CDR3aa: ASSQETGNRNTEAF

v_gene: TRBV27
len: 15
CDR3aa: ASSFELAGGVTGELF

v_gene: TRBV30
len: 12
CDR3aa: AWRFSTTAYGYT

v_gene: TRBV24-1
len: 11
CDR3aa: ATSETEGGTQY

v_gene: TRBV11-2
len: 15
CDR3aa: ASSSRPDRVSGNTIY

v_gene: TRBV9
len: 14
CDR3aa: ASSPGGGKGQETQY

v_gene: TRBV7-3
len: 14
CDR3aa: ASRAGGTENNSPLH

v_gene: TRBV2
len: 12
CDR3aa: ASRAGTGVEKLF

v_gene: TRBV19
len: 13
CDR3aa: ASSPGQGAMAGYT

v_gene: TRBV2
len: 11
CDR3aa: ASREQGAGELF

v_gene: TRBV3-1/TRBV3-2
len: 12
CDR3aa: ASSQIGNTGELF

v_gene: TRBV3-1/TRBV3-2
len: 15
CDR3aa: ASSKDSSNRSWRGYT

v_gene: TRBV2
len: 12
CDR3aa: ASGRESSYNEQF

v_gene: TRBV11-3
len: 11
CDR3aa: ASSSGTSDTQY

v_gene: TRBV4-3
len: 11
CDR3aa: ASSQHEGWELF

v_gene: TRBV7-9
len: 13
CDR3aa: ASSIDRGINSPLH

v_gene: TRBV24-1
len: 14
CDR3aa: ATSDLPGQGYNEQF

v_gene: TRBV6-5
len: 12
CDR3aa: ASRQGLNTGELF

v_gene: TRBV19
len: 13
CDR3aa: ASSMATGTTGELF

v_gene: TRBV7-8
len: 14
CDR3aa: ASSFGHSLAKNIQY

v_gene: TRBV5-5
len: 15
CDR3aa: ASSPAAVGAWGGEQY

v_gene: TRBV16
len: 15
CDR3aa: ASSLTQGAVAGNTIY

v_gene: TRBV6-6
len: 10
CDR3aa: ASSGQLGGYT

v_gene: TRBV3-1/TRBV3-2
len: 15
CDR3aa: ASSQETDPRQNTEAF

v_gene: TRBV7-8
len: 13
CDR3aa: ASNLAGGNTGELF

v_gene: TRBV2
len: 12
CDR3aa: ASSEERVSGELF

v_gene: TRBV5-1
len: 12
CDR3aa: ASSLGQVTDTQY

v_gene: TRBV4-2
len: 13
CDR3aa: ASSLNRLSNEKLF

v_gene: TRBV3-1/TRBV3-2
len: 12
CDR3aa: ASSPGTSNYGYT

v_gene: TRBV6-5
len: 13
CDR3aa: ASAPGLAGTGELF

v_gene: TRBV24-1
len: 18
CDR3aa: ATSDSSGRATRGHTDTQY

v_gene: TRBV5-6
len: 17
CDR3aa: ASSMDKGLAGGPVYEQY

v_gene: TRBV2
len: 11
CDR3aa: ASSKTGQETQY

v_gene: TRBV11-2
len: 12
CDR3aa: ASSIGTGGTEAF

v_gene: TRBV7-2
len: 11
CDR3aa: ASSLARGTEAF

v_gene: TRBV13
len: 13
CDR3aa: ASSLWEAVPDTQY

v_gene: TRBV5-6
len: 15
CDR3aa: ASRRRPTGSNTGELF

v_gene: TRBV2
len: 13
CDR3aa: ASSDQREIGEKLF

v_gene: TRBV2
len: 14
CDR3aa: ASLLRRGAGANVLT

v_gene: TRBV7-2
len: 14
CDR3aa: ASSLVLAGGPGELF

v_gene: TRBV19
len: 10
CDR3aa: ASSIERRDYT

v_gene: TRBV18
len: 11
CDR3aa: ASSEGARNEQY